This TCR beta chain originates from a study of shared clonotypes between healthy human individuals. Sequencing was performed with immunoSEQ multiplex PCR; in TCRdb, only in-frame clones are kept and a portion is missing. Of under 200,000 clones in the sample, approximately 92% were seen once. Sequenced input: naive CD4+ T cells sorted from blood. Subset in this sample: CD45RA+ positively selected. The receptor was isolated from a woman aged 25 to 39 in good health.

The CDR3 loop is CASRLGTLEGEQYF. DNA of the CDR3: TGTGCCAGCAGGCTCGGGACCCTGGAGGGCGAGCAGTACTTC. The chain couples TRBV7-8 to TRBJ2-7, with D perhaps TRBD2 (6 bases). V lost 6 bases to trimming and J lost 6 bases, with 18 bases between them. The CDR3 contains 14 residues. Germline V gene lookup returns CDR1 SGHVS and CDR2 FQNEAQ.